Presented here are 3 T cell receptor beta chains from one specimen sequenced in a study of post-analysis software for immune sequencing data. The study's findings and limits: Higher frequency in patients than in controls was seen for about 5 TRBV segments, with TRBV5-6, TRBV5-1 and TRBV20-1 among them.

Unique molecular identifiers were carried by the TCR beta cDNA libraries. TCRdb fed the PCR reads into MiXCR, producing one record per CDR3 protein. The table shows around 700,000 distinct CDR3 sequences, with around 60% occurring only once. Their target antigens are unknown. What was sequenced was blood. Receptor source: a girl aged 2 to 10 with multiple sclerosis.

V is TRBV28 and J is TRBJ2-7, with D maybe TRBD1 (6 bases). Germline V gene lookup returns CDR1 MDHEN and CDR2 SYDVKM. The V end was cut by 10 bases, the J end by 1 base, with 14 bases between. CDR3 length: 13 amino acids. The CDR3 nucleotides read TGTGCCACCTCACCAGGGGCTTCCTACGAGCAGTACTTC. This translates into CATSPGASYEQYF.

The chain couples TRBV28 to TRBJ2-3; a possible D gene is TRBD2 (6 bases). V was cut by 4 bases and J by 2 bases, with 22 bases left in between. The germline gives CDR1 MDHEN, CDR2 SYDVKM. The CDR3 covers 18 residues. CDR3 coding DNA: TGTGCCAGCAGTTCACCTCCTACCGAGCGGGCTATCACAGATACGCAGTATTTT. Protein: CASSSPPTERAITDTQYF. Filled out from reference TRBV28 and TRBJ2-3, the complete variable domain reads DVKVTQSSRYLVKRTGEKVFLECVQDMDHENMFWYRQDPGLGLRLIYFSYDVKMKEKGDIPEGYSVSREKKERFSLILESASTNQTSMYLCASSSPPTERAITDTQYFGPGTRLTVL.

The V gene is TRBV3-1, the J gene TRBJ1-2; D is uncertain. This CDR3 is 14 amino acids long. CDR1 LGHDT and CDR2 YNNKEL come from the germline V gene (reference sequence). With 4 bases removed from V and 1 base from J, the gap between germline ends came to 10 bases. The DNA for the CDR3 is TGTGCCAGCAGCCTGAAACTGCGTAACTATGGCTACACCTTC. It codes for CASSLKLRNYGYTF.